This T cell receptor beta chain was captured by sequencing in a study of blood T cells in healthy people across ages. Germline V lookup: CDR1 MNHNY, CDR2 SVGAGI (reference sequence). V lost 5 bases and J lost 6, with 14 bases in between. The CDR3 sequence is 13 residues long. For the second PCR, which ran for about 6 to 12 cycles, a sample-barcoded 5' primer and a J-beta primer mix were used. TCRdb ran MiXCR on the 5' RACE reads and lists one entry per CDR3 protein. The data show roughly 1.4 million distinct CDR3 sequences, 59% seen once. This clonotype was seen a few times. This chain uses TRBV6-6 with TRBJ2-7, with a weak D call TRBD2 (6 bases). Sequencing input: blood. The origin of this receptor is a man aged 18 to 29 in good health. In nucleotides, the CDR3 is TGTGCCAGCAGTCTGGGACTCGAGGGCGAGCAGTACTTC. It yields the protein CASSLGLEGEQYF.